This record concerns one T cell receptor (beta chain) sequence. Its antigen is unidentified. Profiled with immunoSEQ multiplex PCR; TCRdb holds only in-frame clones, not every one. The sample yields 95,000 to 100,000 clones, 90% seen once. This entry belongs to a study of T cell responses to AZD1222 COVID-19 vaccine. Study-wide points: Clonal diversity was possibly underestimated, and the donors were mostly white British, with more females. In all cases, repertoires were sampled only after the peak T cell response. Reportedly, nearly half the spike-specific TCRs target unmutated variant regions. The span of vaccine-associated CD4 TCRs extended across spike, with dominance at 160-218 and 743-854.

The V gene lost 6 bases and the J gene lost 4 bases, with 19 bases spanning the gap. CDR1 is SEHNR and CDR2 is FQNEAQ in the germline V gene (reference sequence). This CDR3 has 15 amino acids. Sequencing used peripheral blood, obtained on day 0 of AZD1222 vaccination. The receptor comes from an adult in good health. The chain combines TRBV7-9 with TRBJ2-7; D may correspond to TRBD1 or TRBD2 (6 bases each). The CDR3 DNA sequence: TGTGCCAGCAGTCACAGGGAGGTGAGGGATTACGAGCAGTACTTC. The encoded protein is CASSHREVRDYEQYF.